Listed here is a single T cell receptor beta chain. The length of the CDR3 is 13 residues. V lost 5 bases and J lost 3, with 8 bases in between. From germline, CDR1 is MNHEY and CDR2 SVGEGT. The sample comes from a study of blood T cell repertoires in COVID-19. Across the whole study: There were acute and convalescent COVID-19 samples, and they came from the United States, Italy and Spain. In each case, the material was cDNA or gDNA derived from T cells, B-cell-depleted T cells, or PBMCs.

In the authors' workflow: Reference gene primer amplification yielded estimated nucleated cell counts. TCRdb's table, derived via immunoSEQ multiplex PCR, lists solely in-frame clones and lacks some. The V and J calls and clone size come from that table; D and trimming were worked out from the DNA. The table shows roughly 380,000 clones, with 81% occurring only once. The V and J genes are TRBV6-2 or TRBV6-3 and TRBJ1-5; unclear D gene. The clonotype was recovered from a human donor with acute or convalescent COVID-19. The donor label of this sample is uncertain. Sequencing was performed on peripheral blood. The CDR3 spells CASSPQANQPQHF. The CDR3 bases are TGTGCCAGCAGTCCCCAAGCCAATCAGCCCCAGCATTTT.